A selection of T cell receptor beta chains follows, all from one sample in a study of T cells after yellow fever vaccination. Each CDR3 protein gets one entry after TCRdb re-called the 5' RACE reads with MiXCR. The data contain roughly 330,000 distinct CDR3 sequences, around 7.3% of them singletons. This specimen consisted of PBMCs, obtained about 41 days after the first yellow fever vaccination. These receptors were taken from a man between 18 and 35 years old who received the YFV17D yellow fever vaccine. Both conserved end residues are part of each CDR3.

j_call: TRBJ2-2
v_call: TRBV7-2
cdr3_aa: CASSPSGGATTGELFF

j_call: TRBJ1-5
v_call: TRBV27
cdr3_aa: CASSLKPSNQPQHF

j_call: TRBJ2-2
v_call: TRBV19
cdr3_aa: CASSIPLGGTGELFF

j_call: TRBJ2-5
v_call: TRBV7-2
cdr3_aa: CASSLALTAWETQYF

j_call: TRBJ2-3
v_call: TRBV5-1
cdr3_aa: CASSEQGDTQYF

j_call: TRBJ2-3
v_call: TRBV20-1
cdr3_aa: CSARGLADTQYF

j_call: TRBJ2-1
v_call: TRBV3-1
cdr3_aa: CATSQDWRAGAYNEQFF

j_call: TRBJ2-5
v_call: TRBV5-1
cdr3_aa: CASSLDGKTQYF

j_call: TRBJ2-1
v_call: TRBV7-9
cdr3_aa: CASSSPMGSGEDNEQFF

j_call: TRBJ1-2
v_call: TRBV4-3
cdr3_aa: CASSQDGSGYGYTF

j_call: TRBJ2-6
v_call: TRBV6-5
cdr3_aa: CASSYTVAGANVLTF

j_call: TRBJ2-4
v_call: TRBV7-2
cdr3_aa: CASSPRTGWENIQYF

j_call: TRBJ2-3
v_call: TRBV5-1
cdr3_aa: CASSLEGRGRGITQYF

j_call: TRBJ1-1
v_call: TRBV5-4
cdr3_aa: CASSPALGTGGYEAFF

j_call: TRBJ1-5
v_call: TRBV9
cdr3_aa: CASSVDGGAQPQHF

j_call: TRBJ2-5
v_call: TRBV5-6
cdr3_aa: CASRVWGDQETQYF

j_call: TRBJ2-1
v_call: TRBV11-2
cdr3_aa: CASIPGWSYNEQFF

j_call: TRBJ1-4
v_call: TRBV7-9
cdr3_aa: CASSLVGESNEKLFF

j_call: TRBJ1-1
v_call: TRBV4-2
cdr3_aa: CASSPSDRLNTEAFF

j_call: TRBJ2-1
v_call: TRBV20-1
cdr3_aa: CSARGLAGAYEQFF

j_call: TRBJ2-5
v_call: TRBV5-1
cdr3_aa: CASSFSSGPETQYF

j_call: TRBJ2-1
v_call: TRBV20-1
cdr3_aa: CSAREGTATSYNEQFF

j_call: TRBJ2-5
v_call: TRBV7-9
cdr3_aa: CASSRTSGVETQYF

j_call: TRBJ2-3
v_call: TRBV25-1
cdr3_aa: CASSETGHLTDTQYF

j_call: TRBJ2-1
v_call: TRBV5-1
cdr3_aa: CASSLRMAPTSYNEQFF

j_call: TRBJ1-2
v_call: TRBV20-1
cdr3_aa: CSAPRQGTHGYTF

j_call: TRBJ2-1
v_call: TRBV29-1
cdr3_aa: CSVHKSSYNEQFF

j_call: TRBJ2-3
v_call: TRBV4-1
cdr3_aa: CASSQESGFGDTQYF

j_call: TRBJ2-5
v_call: TRBV5-1
cdr3_aa: CASSLAEAWETQYF

j_call: TRBJ2-1
v_call: TRBV2
cdr3_aa: CASSRDWTVLDEQFF

j_call: TRBJ1-5
v_call: TRBV21-1
cdr3_aa: CASSKTRKQGFQPQHF

j_call: TRBJ2-2
v_call: TRBV6-2/TRBV6-3
cdr3_aa: CAGGRNTGELFF

j_call: TRBJ2-3
v_call: TRBV15
cdr3_aa: CATSRDGGQGLADTQYF

j_call: TRBJ1-1
v_call: TRBV29-1
cdr3_aa: CSIDRATEAFF

j_call: TRBJ2-5
v_call: TRBV4-2
cdr3_aa: CASSQGSQLGETQYF

j_call: TRBJ2-7
v_call: TRBV4-1
cdr3_aa: CASSQAGQAPYEQYF

j_call: TRBJ2-7
v_call: TRBV7-2
cdr3_aa: CASTLGDRGYEQYF

j_call: TRBJ2-7
v_call: TRBV29-1
cdr3_aa: CSGRTGSYEQYF

j_call: TRBJ2-6
v_call: TRBV18
cdr3_aa: CASSEFGSSGANVLTF

j_call: TRBJ1-2
v_call: TRBV6-5
cdr3_aa: CASTGDNYGYTF

j_call: TRBJ2-6
v_call: TRBV2
cdr3_aa: CASSVSESGANVLTF

j_call: TRBJ2-1
v_call: TRBV5-4
cdr3_aa: CASSFLTGGSYNEQFF

j_call: TRBJ2-2
v_call: TRBV28
cdr3_aa: CASSIQGPGELFF

j_call: TRBJ1-2
v_call: TRBV27
cdr3_aa: CASSLSWTANGYTF

j_call: TRBJ2-7
v_call: TRBV9
cdr3_aa: CASKYWEQYF

j_call: TRBJ1-2
v_call: TRBV5-6
cdr3_aa: CASSLTGDNYGYTF